The TCR beta chain described here comes from a study of beta chain features in type 1 diabetes. The wider study: All samples yielded some 100,000,000 examined sorted cells. Regarding the study as a whole: Type 1 diabetes patients had moderately but significantly shorter TCRB CDR3s in all four CD4+ subsets. Using cDNA template may skew counts toward highly expressing activated cells. Any PCR bias toward short templates would affect both groups alike.

The study reverse transcribed the entire isolated RNA, so it sequenced expressed TCRB transcripts. The data were produced by immunoSEQ multiplex PCR, yet TCRdb's version contains in-frame clones alone and is incomplete. The sample yields around 430,000 clones, approximately 31% seen once. The CDR3 runs 11 residues. Germline lookup yields CDR1 SQVTM and CDR2 ANQGSEA. The V gene lost 4 bases and the J gene lost 6 bases, with 10 bases spanning the gap. Details on this clone: Its antigen is not identified.

The V call is TRBV29-1, the J call TRBJ2-7, with TRBD2 as a possible D gene (6 bases). This clonotype originated in a man younger than 30 in good health. The source material was naive CD4+ T cells from blood. CDR3 sequence reads: CSVGGGVEQYF. CDR3 sequence (DNA): TGCAGCGTTGGTGGAGGGGTCGAGCAGTACTTC.